The 19 T cell receptor beta chains reported below all come from one sample, sequenced in a study of T cells after yellow fever vaccination. Using its own MiXCR run on the 5' RACE reads, TCRdb lists one record per CDR3 protein. The table has about 400,000 distinct CDR3 sequences, 9.5% to 13% seen once. This material consisted of PBMCs, taken on the day of the first yellow fever vaccination. The receptors come from a man in his late teens or twenties who received the YFV17D yellow fever vaccine.

The sample holds many counts of this clonotype. The chain links TRBV12-3 or TRBV12-4 to TRBJ1-3, with 10 bases aligning to TRBD1. This CDR3 comprises 15 residues. The junction had 4 bases not matched to a gene; V was cut back by 6 bases and J by 2 bases. The DNA for the CDR3 is TGTGCCAGCAGGGAAGGGACAGGGGCTGGAAACACCATATATTTT. Protein: CASREGTGAGNTIYF.

This clonotype was counted at least ten times. The chain is built from TRBV12-3 or TRBV12-4 and TRBJ2-5; 8 nucleotides match TRBD2. The ends lost 3 bases at V and 7 bases at J; junction bases unmatched: 10. The CDR3 extends over 15 amino acids. The DNA for the CDR3 is TGTGCCAGCAGTTTTACTCGGGGGGGCCGGGGGACCCAGTACTTC. Amino acids: CASSFTRGGRGTQYF.

In this sample, this clonotype turned up a few times. V usage is TRBV5-8 and J usage is TRBJ2-7; no definite D call. The V end was cut by 7 bases, the J end by 12 bases, with 8 bases between. Germline CDR1 reads SGHTS; CDR2 reads YDEGEE. The CDR3 length is 8 residues. CDR3 nucleotide sequence: TGTGCCAGCGTTAGTCTGTACGTC. It codes for CASVSLYV.

This clonotype was detected a few times. The V and J genes are TRBV7-9 and TRBJ2-1; no firm D call. V was trimmed by 1 base and J by 10 bases, leaving 11 bases between them. The CDR3 contains 13 residues. Germline CDR1 is SEHNR and CDR2 is FQNEAQ (reference sequence). As DNA, the CDR3 is TGTGCCAGCAGCTTAGTCCCTCGCGAGGAGCAGTTCTTC. Amino acid sequence: CASSLVPREEQFF.

This clonotype was recorded at least ten times. The CDR3 spells CASSLRGHPDTQYF. CDR3 coding DNA: TGTGCCAGCAGCTTAAGGGGGCACCCAGATACGCAGTATTTT. The genes are TRBV7-2 and TRBJ2-3, with 7 bases that match TRBD1. Germline CDR1 is SGHTA and CDR2 is FQGNSA. The trim removed 2 bases at V and 4 bases at J, leaving 3 bases unmatched. There are 14 residues in the CDR3.

This clonotype was detected only once. An end of the junction differs from the germline gene, which may be a read error. The J gene is TRBJ1-4, the V gene TRBV11-2; a weak D match, TRBD1 (5 bases). CDR1 and CDR2 from the germline V gene are SGHAT and FQNNGV. The CDR3 length is 15 residues. The CDR3 here is CASRLGTATNEKLFF. CDR3 coding DNA: TGTGCCAGCAGGTTAGGGACGGCAACTAATGAAAAACTGTTTTTT.

This clonotype came up a few times. The chain uses TRBV7-6 and TRBJ2-3; maybe TRBD1 (7 bases). The length of the CDR3 is 17 residues. Trimming took 0 bases from V and 3 from J, leaving 16 bases between them. CDR1 and CDR2 (germline): SGHVS, FNYEAQ. The CDR3 here is CASSLAYRGGLTDTQYF. CDR3 in DNA: TGTGCCAGCAGCTTAGCCTACAGGGGAGGTTTGACAGATACGCAGTATTTT.

The chain is built from TRBV9 and TRBJ2-3; TRBD1 is a possible D gene (5 bases). The V and J ends lost 4 bases and 4 bases respectively, with 19 bases between them. This CDR3 has 16 residues. Germline-derived CDR1 and CDR2 are SGDLS and YYNGEE. The CDR3 coding sequence is TGTGCCAGCAGCCCGAGAAGGGTTCAGGGCTCAGATACGCAGTATTTT. Residues: CASSPRRVQGSDTQYF.

The chain recombines TRBV20-1 with TRBJ2-7; 8 bases map to TRBD1. The J segment lost 0 bases and the V segment lost 7 bases, leaving 5 bases of the junction unmatched. This CDR3 comprises 13 residues. Germline V lookup: CDR1 DFQATT, CDR2 SNEGSKA (reference sequence). The CDR3 is CSGRDRSSYEQYF. The CDR3 DNA reads as TGCAGTGGACGGGACAGGAGCTCCTACGAGCAGTACTTC.

The chain recombines TRBV6-1 with TRBJ2-7; no definite D call. The CDR3 runs 14 residues. CDR1 MNHNS and CDR2 SASEGT come from the germline V gene. V gave up 6 bases and J gave up 3 bases, with 15 bases separating them. The CDR3 loop reads CASSPSSPDYEQYV. The CDR3 DNA is TGTGCCAGCAGCCCCAGCTCGCCGGACTACGAGCAGTACGTC.

In DNA, the CDR3 is TGTGCCAGCAGCCCTAGACAGGGGGCGGGGGTTGGACAGCCCCAGCATTTT. Translated: CASSPRQGAGVGQPQHF. The chain combines TRBV12-3 or TRBV12-4 with TRBJ1-5, with 10 bases that match TRBD1. Unmatched junction bases numbered 15, after V lost 6 bases and J lost 7 bases. This CDR3 comprises 17 residues.

In its sample, this clonotype was seen a few times. The chain's CDR3 is CASSGSGPEAFF. The CDR3 DNA follows: TGTGCCAGCAGCGGTTCGGGCCCTGAAGCTTTCTTT. V and J are TRBV9 and TRBJ1-1; the D is unclear. This CDR3 region has 12 residues. Trimming cost V 3 bases and J 6 bases, with 9 bases left between them. The germline V gene encodes CDR1 SGDLS and CDR2 YYNGEE.

This clonotype was observed a handful of times. The chain uses TRBV3-1 and TRBJ2-1; 11 bases align to TRBD1. Losses at the gene ends were 6 bases for V and 6 bases for J; bases not matched to a gene: 7. Germline CDR1 reads LGHDT; CDR2 reads YNNKEL (reference sequence). CDR3 length equals 15 residues. The CDR3 spells CASRRSGTGGNEQFF. For the CDR3, the DNA is TGTGCCAGCAGGCGGTCCGGGACAGGGGGCAATGAGCAGTTCTTC.

This clonotype was detected many times. The chain uses TRBV4-1 and TRBJ2-5, with D hard to call. The ends were cut back, 0 bases at V and 4 bases at J, with 6 bases in the middle. The CDR3 extends over 13 amino acids. In germline, CDR1 is MGHRA, CDR2 YSYEKL. CDR3 DNA: TGCGCCAGCAGCCAAGATGTGGTAGAGACCCAGTACTTC. It is translated as CASSQDVVETQYF.

The sample holds a few counts of this clonotype. The V call is TRBV20-1, the J call TRBJ2-1; no clear D gene. V lost 2 bases to trimming and J lost 3 bases, with 20 bases between them. The length of the CDR3 is 17 residues. CDR1 and CDR2 (germline): DFQATT, SNEGSKA (reference sequence). The CDR3 loop reads CSARRPSRPKLYNEQFF. CDR3 nucleotide sequence: TGCAGTGCTAGACGACCCAGCCGGCCGAAGCTCTACAATGAGCAGTTCTTC.

This clonotype was recorded many times. The J gene is TRBJ2-1, the V gene TRBV29-1; maybe TRBD2 (6 bases). The CDR3 is 11 amino acids. CDR1 SQVTM and CDR2 ANQGSEA come from the germline V gene. The CDR3 protein is CSGGVDNEQFF. CDR3 bases: TGCAGTGGCGGGGTAGACAATGAGCAGTTCTTC.

As DNA, the CDR3 is TGTGCCAGCAGCTTAGAATATTTGGGAAGTGGAACTGAAGCTTTCTTT. Translation: CASSLEYLGSGTEAFF. This chain joins TRBV7-2 and TRBJ1-1; the D is unclear. The CDR3 totals 16 residues. Between the trimmed V and J ends, which lost 1 base and 5 bases, there was a span of 17 bases. The germline gives CDR1 SGHTA, CDR2 FQGNSA.

The chain's CDR3 is CASSQAGAGGEKLFF. The CDR3 bases are TGCGCCAGCAGCCAAGCGGGGGCTGGGGGGGAAAAACTGTTTTTT. The rearrangement joins TRBV4-1 to TRBJ1-4, with TRBD1 as a possible D gene (6 bases). With 1 base removed from V and 8 bases from J, the gap between germline ends came to 14 bases. Germline CDR1 and CDR2: MGHRA and YSYEKL. The length of the CDR3 is 15 residues.

This clonotype was seen only a few times. The chain combines TRBV4-1 with TRBJ2-4; 8 positions agree with TRBD2. The germline CDR1 and CDR2 sequences are MGHRA and YSYEKL. Unmatched junction bases numbered 12, after V lost 2 bases and J lost 0 bases. The CDR3 extends over 19 amino acids. The CDR3 DNA reads as TGCGCCAGCAGCCAACCCTCAGGACTAGCAGAGATAGCCAAAAACATTCAGTACTTC. Protein sequence: CASSQPSGLAEIAKNIQYF.